The count of the clone carrying this T cell receptor beta chain is one. Its antigen is not identified. This sample stems from a study of shared clonotypes between healthy human individuals. The CDR3 loop spans 15 amino acids. Germline-derived CDR1 and CDR2 are SGDLS and YYNGEE. Trimming removed 0 bases from V and 2 bases from J, with 6 bases in between. Broader study findings: Clonotype sharing across donors was expected to vary with sequencing depth. Naive subsets usually exceeded memory subsets in estimated richness.

The study separated CD4+ cells into CD45RA+ naive and CD45RA-negative memory subsets. Only in-frame clones appear in the TCRdb table, and some are missing; sequencing was by immunoSEQ multiplex PCR. The sample lists roughly 2.2 million clones; 85% to 95% were seen once. Sequences were obtained from naive CD4+ T cells from PBMCs. The subset here: CD45RA+ positively selected. The chain couples TRBV9 to TRBJ2-6; tentatively, D is TRBD1 or TRBD2 (5 bases each). This clonotype originated in a man younger than 35 in good health. Some clones in this sample may be carry-over from other donors' samples. The CDR3 is CASSVVGAGANVLTF. The CDR3 DNA reads TGTGCCAGCAGCGTAGTGGGGGCTGGGGCCAACGTCCTGACTTTC.